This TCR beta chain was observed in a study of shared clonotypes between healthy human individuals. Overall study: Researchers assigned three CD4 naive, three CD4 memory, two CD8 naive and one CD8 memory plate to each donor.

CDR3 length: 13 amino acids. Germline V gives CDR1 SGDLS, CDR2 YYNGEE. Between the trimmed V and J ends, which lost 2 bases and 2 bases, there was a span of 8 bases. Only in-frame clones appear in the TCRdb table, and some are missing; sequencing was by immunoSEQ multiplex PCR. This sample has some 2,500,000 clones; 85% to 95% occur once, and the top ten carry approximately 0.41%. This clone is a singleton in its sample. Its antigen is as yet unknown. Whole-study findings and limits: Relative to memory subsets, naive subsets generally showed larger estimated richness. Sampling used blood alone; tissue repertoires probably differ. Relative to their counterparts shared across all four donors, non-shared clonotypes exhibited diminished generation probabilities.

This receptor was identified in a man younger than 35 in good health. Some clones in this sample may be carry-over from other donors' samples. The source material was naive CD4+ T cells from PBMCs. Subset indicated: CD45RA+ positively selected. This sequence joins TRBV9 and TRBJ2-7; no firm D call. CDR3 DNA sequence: TGTGCCAGCAGCGTTTCCTCTACCTACGAGCAGTACTTC. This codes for CASSVSSTYEQYF.